The 26 T cell receptor beta chains below all came from one sample that was sequenced in a study of identical twins. TCRdb analysed the 5' RACE reads with MiXCR anew, one entry per CDR3 protein. The table includes hundreds of thousands of distinct CDR3 sequences, over 5% detected once. Sequencing was performed on naive T cells sorted from blood. These receptors were collected from a man between 18 and 35 years old in good health.

The sample holds many counts of this clonotype. The chain links TRBV12-3 or TRBV12-4 to TRBJ2-1; perhaps TRBD2 as D (6 bases). V lost 0 bases and J 9 bases, leaving 9 bases between the germline ends. CDR3 length equals 13 residues. CDR3 region: CASSLAGGGEQFF. In DNA form, the CDR3 reads TGTGCCAGCAGTTTAGCGGGGGGTGGTGAGCAGTTCTTC.

V is TRBV15 and J is TRBJ1-1; D not resolved. Trimming removed 5 bases at V and 0 bases at J, with 10 bases between. The CDR3 is 14 amino acids. Germline loops: CDR1 LNHNV, CDR2 YYDKDF (reference sequence). The CDR3 sequence is CATSPRVMNTEAFF. As DNA, the CDR3 is TGTGCCACCAGCCCCCGTGTAATGAACACTGAAGCTTTCTTT.

The chain links TRBV11-1 to TRBJ2-7, with 7 bases lining up with TRBD1. The CDR3 has 19 amino acids. Germline assignment: CDR1 SGHAT and CDR2 FQDESV (reference sequence). V was clipped by 4 bases and J by 3 bases; unmatched bases: 21. This CDR3 is CASSSPTGTANQTHYEQYV. Written as DNA, the CDR3 is TGTGCCAGCAGCTCCCCAACCGGGACAGCGAATCAAACTCACTACGAGCAGTACGTC.

The chain employs TRBV30 and TRBJ2-1, with TRBD2 matching 7 bases. Germline V lookup: CDR1 GTSNPN, CDR2 SVGIG (reference sequence). This CDR3 has 14 amino acids. J was trimmed by 4 bases and V by 0 bases; bases with no gene match: 3. CDR3 amino acids: CAWSVMRGYNEQFF. The CDR3 bases are TGTGCCTGGAGTGTAATGCGGGGGTACAATGAGCAGTTCTTC.

J is TRBJ2-2 and V is TRBV20-1, with 14 nucleotides matching TRBD2. The CDR3 sequence is 16 residues long. V gave up 1 base and J gave up 3 bases; unmatched junction bases: 1. The germline gives CDR1 DFQATT, CDR2 SNEGSKA (reference sequence). The CDR3 DNA reads as TGCAGTGCTAGAGGACTAGCGGGAGGGGACACCGGGGAGCTGTTTTTT. Its protein product is CSARGLAGGDTGELFF.

Only a few counts were recorded for this clonotype. V usage is TRBV7-9 and J usage is TRBJ1-2; tentatively, D is TRBD1 (5 bases). Trimming took off 5 bases at V and 6 bases at J, with 19 bases between the two ends. The CDR3 contains 15 residues. Germline V lookup: CDR1 SEHNR, CDR2 FQNEAQ (reference sequence). The CDR3 nucleotides are TGTGCCAGCAGCGCAACCCGGGGCACCCTTGATGGCTACACCTTC. It encodes CASSATRGTLDGYTF.

In its sample, this clonotype was seen many times. The V and J genes are TRBV20-1 and TRBJ2-3; TRBD2 agrees at 7 bases. This CDR3 spans 14 amino acids. Germline CDR1 is DFQATT and CDR2 is SNEGSKA (reference sequence). With 6 bases clipped from V and 0 bases from J, the junction kept 6 bases outside the gene matches. The CDR3 nucleotides are TGCAGTGCGACGACTAGCCCTAGCACAGATACGCAGTATTTT. Encoded protein: CSATTSPSTDTQYF.

The rearrangement uses TRBV12-3 or TRBV12-4 and TRBJ2-2; 7 bases are a match to TRBD1. The V gene end was trimmed by 8 bases and the J gene end by 8 bases; junction bases not matched to a gene: 11. The CDR3 runs 14 residues. The CDR3 nucleotides read TGTGCCAGCCTCGTCGACAGGGCGTTAGGGGAGCTGTTTTTT. Translating gives CASLVDRALGELFF.

There are many counts of this clonotype. The chain combines TRBV29-1 with TRBJ2-7; a possible D gene is TRBD1 (5 bases). The V gene's germline CDR1 is SQVTM and CDR2 ANQGSEA. The CDR3 spans 13 residues. V lost 4 bases to trimming and J lost 0 bases, with 10 bases between them. The CDR3 region has the DNA TGCAGCGTTGTGGATCAGGGCTCCTACGAGCAGTACGTC. Protein sequence: CSVVDQGSYEQYV.

This chain joins TRBV15 and TRBJ2-5; weak D call: TRBD1 (6 bases). Between the trimmed V and J ends, which lost 1 base and 2 bases, there was a span of 14 bases. The germline V gene has CDR1 LNHNV and CDR2 YYDKDF (reference sequence). The CDR3 runs 16 residues. CDR3 loop: CATSRGSGDGQETQYF. CDR3 bases: TGTGCCACCAGCAGAGGGTCAGGGGACGGGCAAGAGACCCAGTACTTC. Using reference TRBV15 and TRBJ2-5 for the parts outside the CDR3, the full variable domain is DAMVIQNPRYQVTQFGKPVTLSCSQTLNHNVMYWYQQKSSQAPKLLFHYYDKDFNNEADTPDNFQSRRPNTSFCFLDIRSPGLGDTAMYLCATSRGSGDGQETQYFGPGTRLLVL.

This clonotype was counted only a few times. V gene TRBV14 combines with J gene TRBJ2-1; D ambiguous. Looked up from germline, CDR1 is SGHDN and CDR2 is FVKESK. The length of the CDR3 is 12 residues. V lost 1 base to trimming and J lost 14 bases, with 12 bases between them. In DNA, the CDR3 is TGTGCCAGCAGCCAAGTTCGCAGTGGGGAGTTCTTC. It specifies CASSQVRSGEFF.

The genes are TRBV6-1 and TRBJ2-1; D gene ambiguous. With 7 bases removed from V and 3 bases from J, the gap between germline ends came to 4 bases. This CDR3 contains 11 residues. From germline, CDR1 is MNHNS and CDR2 SASEGT. The CDR3 DNA follows: TGTGCCAGCAACTTCTACAATGAGCAGTTCTTC. Translating it yields CASNFYNEQFF.

This chain uses TRBV6-2 or TRBV6-3 with TRBJ1-4; maybe TRBD1 (6 bases). Trimming removed 6 bases at V and 4 bases at J, with 18 bases between. The CDR3 sequence is 16 residues long. Per germline, CDR1 MNHEY and CDR2 SVGEGT. The CDR3 sequence is CASRGRQAWGNEKLFF. CDR3 nucleotide sequence: TGTGCCAGCAGAGGGAGACAGGCATGGGGTAATGAAAAACTGTTTTTT.

A note on this clonotype: A much bigger clone sits one base away, suggesting this may be a read error. V is TRBV29-1 and J is TRBJ1-2; weak D call: TRBD1 (6 bases). V lost 5 bases and J 2 bases, leaving 21 bases between the germline ends. From germline, CDR1 is SQVTM and CDR2 ANQGSEA. The CDR3 covers 16 residues. CDR3 coding DNA: TGCAGCGTTATACTTAGGGGGGTCGGGATAAACTATGGCTACACCTTC. It codes for CSVILRGVGINYGYTF.

This clonotype was found many times. The chain carries TRBV4-1 and TRBJ2-1, with 10 bases identical to TRBD2. The CDR3 consists of 15 residues. V lost 6 bases to trimming and J lost 6 bases; unmatched junction nucleotides: 8. Germline CDR1 is MGHRA and CDR2 is YSYEKL. The CDR3 region is CASSYPGLASNEQFF. For the CDR3, the DNA is TGCGCCAGCAGTTACCCGGGACTAGCGTCCAATGAGCAGTTCTTC.

In its sample, this clonotype was seen many times. The chain has TRBV7-9 and TRBJ2-1; 8 nucleotides agree with TRBD1. This CDR3 is 15 amino acids long. Germline trimming cut 6 bases from V and 8 bases from J; bases unmatched to any gene: 12. The germline gives CDR1 SEHNR, CDR2 FQNEAQ (reference sequence). CDR3 nucleotides: TGTGCCAGCAGGGGGTGGACAGGGAAGCAAGATGAGCAGTTCTTC. Amino acids: CASRGWTGKQDEQFF.

There are many counts of this clonotype. This chain joins TRBV5-1 and TRBJ2-5; D not resolved. Trimming removed 4 bases from V and 4 bases from J, with 8 bases in between. This CDR3 has 12 residues. Germline lookup yields CDR1 SGHRS and CDR2 YFSETQ. CDR3 protein: CASSRGGETQYF. DNA for the CDR3: TGCGCCAGCAGCCGCGGCGGAGAGACCCAGTACTTC.

The table lists this clonotype with a few counts. The V and J genes are TRBV29-1 and TRBJ2-2; D possibly corresponds to TRBD2 (5 bases). CDR1 is SQVTM and CDR2 is ANQGSEA in the germline V gene. V was pared by 8 bases and J by 0 bases, with 10 bases between. The CDR3 runs to 13 residues. The CDR3: CSSRESNTGELFF. The CDR3 bases are TGCAGCTCCCGGGAATCGAACACCGGGGAGCTGTTTTTT.

This clonotype was counted ten times or more. This chain connects TRBV5-1 to TRBJ2-7; D not resolved. The germline V gene encodes CDR1 SGHRS and CDR2 YFSETQ. V lost 0 bases to trimming and J lost 5 bases, with 9 bases between them. The CDR3 runs 13 residues. This chain's CDR3 is CASSLEWVHEQYF. For the CDR3, the DNA is TGCGCCAGCAGCTTGGAATGGGTGCACGAGCAGTACTTC. Together with reference TRBV5-1 and TRBJ2-7, the CDR3 gives the full variable domain: KAGVTQTPRYLIKTRGQQVTLSCSPISGHRSVSWYQQTPGQGLQFLFEYFSETQRNKGNFPGRFSGRQFSNSRSEMNVSTLELGDSALYLCASSLEWVHEQYFGPGTRLTVT.

This clonotype turned up a few times. The chain combines TRBV7-8 with TRBJ2-5; 9 nucleotides agree with TRBD2. V was pared by 5 bases and J by 4 bases, with 8 bases of the junction left unmatched. The CDR3 consists of 15 residues. Germline CDR1 reads SGHVS; CDR2 reads FQNEAQ. CDR3 sequence: CASSPYSGSSETQYF. CDR3 coding DNA: TGTGCCAGCAGCCCTTATAGCGGGAGTTCAGAGACCCAGTACTTC.

In this sample, this clonotype turned up a few times. The chain uses TRBV29-1 and TRBJ2-1; 8 bases map to TRBD2. The CDR3 has 14 amino acids. Trimming at V came to 6 bases and at J to 6 bases, leaving 10 bases not matched to a gene. Germline assignment: CDR1 SQVTM and CDR2 ANQGSEA. CDR3 region: CSVSASGLGNEQFF. The DNA of the CDR3 is TGCAGCGTGTCAGCTAGCGGGTTAGGCAATGAGCAGTTCTTC.

This chain links TRBV4-3 with TRBJ2-7; D ambiguous. Trimming took off 0 bases at V and 7 bases at J, with 13 bases between the two ends. CDR1 LGHNA and CDR2 YSLEER come from the germline V gene. The CDR3 is 14 amino acids. This chain's CDR3 is CASSQDLNVREQYF. CDR3 DNA: TGCGCCAGCAGCCAAGATTTAAACGTACGGGAGCAGTACTTC.

This clonotype was picked up many times. V gene TRBV29-1 combines with J gene TRBJ2-1, with D possibly being TRBD2 (5 bases). This CDR3 has 13 residues. Trimming removed 1 base at V and 6 bases at J, with 10 bases between. Germline V gene lookup returns CDR1 SQVTM and CDR2 ANQGSEA. The CDR3 DNA follows: TGCAGCGTTGAAGGTCTAGCCTCCAATGAGCAGTTCTTC. This codes for CSVEGLASNEQFF.

In this sample, this clonotype turned up many times. The gene calls are TRBV5-1 and TRBJ2-1; 7 bases line up with TRBD1. CDR1 and CDR2 (germline): SGHRS, YFSETQ. J gave up 5 bases and V 2 bases, and 7 bases lay outside the gene matches. The CDR3 is 15 amino acids. The CDR3 sequence is CASSLPTGSHNEQFF. CDR3 coding DNA: TGCGCCAGCAGCTTACCGACAGGGAGCCACAATGAGCAGTTCTTC.

This clonotype was observed many times. The V and J genes are TRBV6-5 and TRBJ2-2; TRBD2 might be the D (5 bases). The CDR3 has 14 residues. V gave up 4 bases and J gave up 7 bases, with 13 bases separating them. Germline V gene sequence: CDR1 MNHEY, CDR2 SVGAGI. The CDR3 here is CASSSAGIGGELFF. CDR3 DNA: TGTGCCAGCAGTTCCGCGGGTATAGGCGGGGAGCTGTTTTTT.

The gene calls are TRBV12-3 or TRBV12-4 and TRBJ2-5, with 7 bases that match TRBD2. The CDR3 consists of 15 residues. V lost 6 bases, J lost 7 bases, and 14 bases stayed unmatched. The CDR3 protein is CASSRGLAGPGTQYF. CDR3 DNA: TGTGCCAGCAGCCGTGGATTAGCGGGTCCAGGGACCCAGTACTTC.